The clone carrying this TCR beta chain came up many times. Its specificity is not known. The sample is drawn from a study of T cell repertoires in cytomegalovirus infection. Whole-study results and caveats: Dominating the ex vivo response were TCR beta clonotypes that were CMV-specific and HLA-C-restricted.

The ends were cut back, 1 base at V and 8 bases at J, with 5 bases in the middle. The CDR3 length is 11 residues. One entry per CDR3 protein, called by TCRdb with MiXCR from the reads. The table shows 140,000 to 150,000 distinct CDR3 sequences, with 30% to 40% occurring only once. The source was CD8+ T cells from cultured PBMCs, collected from culture after CMV antigen stimulation. The chain carries TRBV12-3 or TRBV12-4 and TRBJ1-1; D is unresolved. The sequence was obtained from a human donor in good health (CMV status not recorded). Some clones in this sample may be carry-over from other donors' samples. CDR3 amino acids: CASSLGSEAFF. In DNA, the CDR3 is TGTGCCAGCAGTTTAGGGTCCGAAGCTTTCTTT.